This T cell receptor (beta chain) was identified during a study of OX40 agonist ivuxolimab in advanced cancers. V lost 5 bases to trimming and J lost 2 bases; unmatched junction nucleotides: 4. The CDR3 runs 16 residues. Germline assignment: CDR1 LNHDA and CDR2 SQIVND (reference sequence). The method was immunoSEQ multiplex PCR; TCRdb's version includes in-frame clones alone and lacks a portion of them. The sample has over 55,000 clones; 81% are singletons. The receptor was isolated from an adult with an advanced solid tumor such as melanoma, head and neck, liver or kidney cancer. V and J are TRBV19 and TRBJ2-7; 15 bases are a match to TRBD2. This sample comprised CD4+ or CD8+ T cells sorted from blood, obtained in a trial of the OX40 agonist ivuxolimab. DNA of the CDR3: TGTGCCAGTAGTCCCGGACTAGCGGGAGGGCCCTACGAGCAGTACTTC. The encoded protein is CASSPGLAGGPYEQYF. The variable domain in full, with the rest retrieved from reference TRBV19 and TRBJ2-7, is DGGITQSPKYLFRKEGQNVTLSCEQNLNHDAMYWYRQDPGQGLRLIYYSQIVNDFQKGDIAEGYSVSREKKESFPLTVTSAQKNPTAFYLCASSPGLAGGPYEQYFGPGTRLTVT.